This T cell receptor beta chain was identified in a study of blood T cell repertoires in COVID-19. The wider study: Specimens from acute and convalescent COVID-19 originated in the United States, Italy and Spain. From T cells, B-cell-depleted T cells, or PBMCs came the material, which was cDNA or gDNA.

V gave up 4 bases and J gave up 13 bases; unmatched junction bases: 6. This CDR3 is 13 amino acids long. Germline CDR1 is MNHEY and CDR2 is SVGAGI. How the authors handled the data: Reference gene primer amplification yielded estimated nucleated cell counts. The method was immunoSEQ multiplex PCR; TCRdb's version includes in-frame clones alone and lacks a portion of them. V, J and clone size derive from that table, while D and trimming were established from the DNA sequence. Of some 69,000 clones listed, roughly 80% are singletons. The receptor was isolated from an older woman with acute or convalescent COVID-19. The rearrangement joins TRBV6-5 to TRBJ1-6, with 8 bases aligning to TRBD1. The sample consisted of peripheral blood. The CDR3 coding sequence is TGTGCCAGCAGTTCTAGGACAGGGAACCCCCTCCACTTT. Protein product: CASSSRTGNPLHF.